This T cell receptor (beta chain) was captured in a study of T cell changes during pregnancy in multiple sclerosis. Generated by immunoSEQ multiplex PCR, the TCRdb table keeps only in-frame clones and is missing some. The sample has 70,000 or so clones; over 80% are singletons. Per germline, CDR1 SGHNT and CDR2 YYREEE (reference sequence). Trimming at V came to 0 bases and at J to 7 bases, leaving 5 bases not matched to a gene. The CDR3 sequence is 14 residues long. The receptor's source is a female donor with multiple sclerosis, enrolled in a pregnancy study. This material consisted of CD4+ T cells from peripheral blood mononuclear cells, taken before pregnancy. The chain recombines TRBV5-4 with TRBJ1-2; 8 positions match TRBD1. The CDR3 spells CASSLDRGMGGYTF. The CDR3 nucleotides are TGTGCCAGCAGCTTGGACAGGGGGATGGGTGGCTACACCTTC.